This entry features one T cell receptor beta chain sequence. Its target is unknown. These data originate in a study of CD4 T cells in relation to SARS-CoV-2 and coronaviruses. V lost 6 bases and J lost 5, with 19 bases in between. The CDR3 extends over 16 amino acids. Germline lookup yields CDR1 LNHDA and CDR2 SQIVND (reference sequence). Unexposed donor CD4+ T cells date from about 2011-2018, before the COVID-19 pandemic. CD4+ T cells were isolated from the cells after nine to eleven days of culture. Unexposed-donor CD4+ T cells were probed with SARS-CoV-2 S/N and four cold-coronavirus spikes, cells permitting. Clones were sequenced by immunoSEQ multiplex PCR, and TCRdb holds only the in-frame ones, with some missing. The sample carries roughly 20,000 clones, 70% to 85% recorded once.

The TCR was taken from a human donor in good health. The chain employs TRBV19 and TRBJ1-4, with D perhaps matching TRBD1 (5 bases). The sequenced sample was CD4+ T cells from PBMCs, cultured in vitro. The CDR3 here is CASSPSRDRGNEKLFF. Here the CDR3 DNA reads TGTGCCAGTAGCCCGTCTAGGGACCGGGGGAATGAAAAACTGTTTTTT. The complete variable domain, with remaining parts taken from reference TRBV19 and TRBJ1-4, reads DGGITQSPKYLFRKEGQNVTLSCEQNLNHDAMYWYRQDPGQGLRLIYYSQIVNDFQKGDIAEGYSVSREKKESFPLTVTSAQKNPTAFYLCASSPSRDRGNEKLFFGSGTQLSVL.